Sequencing of this T cell receptor (beta chain) was carried out in a study of cytomegalovirus exposure and HLA in healthy donors. Across the whole study: As released early, the data held some 80 million unique TCRs from HLA-typed donors.

Study findings and constraints: It was assumed in the presence/absence analyses that sequencing depth was roughly uniform across donors. It was reported that TCR beta sequences correctly inferred the HLA-A and HLA-B alleles for most subjects.

CDR1 and CDR2 (germline): SSHAT, FNYEAQ (reference sequence). V was trimmed by 5 bases and J by 2 bases, leaving 15 bases between them. CDR3 length: 15 amino acids. In the PCR, 60 Vbeta and 13 Jbeta primers were used. Profiled with immunoSEQ multiplex PCR; TCRdb holds only in-frame clones, not every one. In the table there are about 38,000 clones, about 66% of which are singletons. The sample holds a few counts of this clone. Its target is not known. The sample consisted of PBMCs. The sequence derives from a man between 45 and 60 years old in good health and CMV-seropositive. The genes are TRBV7-7 and TRBJ2-5; TRBD2 might be the D (6 bases). CDR3 bases: TGTGCCAGCAGCGCGGCCGGGACTCGACAAGAGACCCAGTACTTC. Encoded protein: CASSAAGTRQETQYF.